This is a list of T cell receptor beta chains from one sample in a study of regulatory T cells in long-lasting Graves disease. TCRdb redid the calling of the multiplex PCR reads with MiXCR, one entry per CDR3 protein. The repertoire holds hundreds of thousands of distinct CDR3 sequences, with around 15% as singletons. The same sample was also used in a study of T cells in Graves' hyperthyroidism and ophthalmopathy.

The material was peripheral blood mononuclear cells (PBMCs), obtained at new diagnosis, from a patient treated with antithyroid drugs. Receptors were obtained from a man in his late teens or twenties with Graves disease. Both conserved end residues are part of each CDR3. Fields, in order: clone size, D gene, V gene, J gene, CDR3 DNA, CDR3 protein. The D gene is left open where the match is weak. The size field is filled for only some rows; it gives once, few, many or a size class.

many,TRBD2,TRBV20-1,TRBJ2-5,TGCAGTGCTCAGACGCTAGCGGGAGCGGCAGAGACCCAGTACTTC,CSAQTLAGAAETQYF
NA,NA,TRBV20-1,TRBJ1-2,TGCAGTGCTAGAGGACTGGACAGCTATGGCTACACCTTC,CSARGLDSYGYTF
NA,NA,TRBV20-1,TRBJ1-5,TGCAGTGCTTCTCGGAGCAATCAGCCCCAGCATTTT,CSASRSNQPQHF
many,TRBD1,TRBV12-3/TRBV12-4,TRBJ1-2,TGTGCCAGCAGGACCACCGGACAGGGAATCGGAGGCTACACCTTC,CASRTTGQGIGGYTF
NA,NA,TRBV19,TRBJ1-1,TGTGCCAGTAGACAGGGAGAGGAAAGAGCTGAAGCTTTCTTT,CASRQGEERAEAFF
NA,NA,TRBV2,TRBJ2-7,TGTGCCAGCAAAACCGGGACCTACGAGCAGTACTTC,CASKTGTYEQYF
few,NA,TRBV20-1,TRBJ2-1,TGCAGTGCTAGTTCAGGGGTGACCTACAATGAGCAGTTCTTC,CSASSGVTYNEQFF
many,NA,TRBV12-3/TRBV12-4,TRBJ1-1,TGTGCCAGCAGTTTTCAGGGAGGGGCTGAAGCTTTCTTT,CASSFQGGAEAFF
many,TRBD2,TRBV27,TRBJ2-5,TGTGCCAGCAGTTTTTCCAGCGGGAGGCCCCAAGAGACCCAGTACTTC,CASSFSSGRPQETQYF
NA,NA,TRBV10-3,TRBJ2-6,TGTGCCATCAGTGAGTCGGGGGGTTCTGGGGCCAACGTCCTGACTTTC,CAISESGGSGANVLTF
NA,TRBD1,TRBV5-6,TRBJ2-2,TGTGCCAGCAGCTTGTGGGACAGGGGGTTCGTCGGGGAGCTGTTTTTT,CASSLWDRGFVGELFF
many,NA,TRBV2,TRBJ1-2,TGTGCCAGCAGTGAAGAATCTATTTATGGCTACACCTTC,CASSEESIYGYTF
NA,TRBD1,TRBV5-1,TRBJ1-1,TGCGCCAGCAGCTCTACAGGGGGCGAAGGGAACACTGAAGCTTTCTTT,CASSSTGGEGNTEAFF
many,NA,TRBV24-1,TRBJ2-3,TGTGCCACCAGTGATTCGGGACTTGGCACAGATACGCAGTATTTT,CATSDSGLGTDTQYF
few,NA,TRBV28,TRBJ1-3,TGTGCCAGCAGCCCTCGAGCAAGAAACACCATATATTTT,CASSPRARNTIYF
many,TRBD2,TRBV27,TRBJ2-1,TGTGCCAGCAGTTTATCGGGACTAGCGGGATCCTATGAGCAGTTCTTC,CASSLSGLAGSYEQFF
NA,NA,TRBV4-2,TRBJ1-1,TGTGCCAGCAGCCAAGATATAAGGTTAGTGAACACTGAAGCTTTCTTT,CASSQDIRLVNTEAFF
NA,TRBD1,TRBV7-9,TRBJ1-2,TGTGCCAGCAGCTTCGAGACAGGGCTCTATGGCTACACCTTC,CASSFETGLYGYTF
NA,NA,TRBV7-6,TRBJ2-7,TGTGCCAGCAGCTCTGCGGGGCAAACAGGGGACCACGAGCAGTACTTC,CASSSAGQTGDHEQYF
many,TRBD1,TRBV6-1,TRBJ1-5,TGTGCCAGCAGACAGCAGGGACAGTATAGCAATCAGCCCCAGCATTTT,CASRQQGQYSNQPQHF
many,NA,TRBV12-5,TRBJ2-1,TGTGCTAGTGGTTTAATACACAATGAGCAGTTCTTC,CASGLIHNEQFF
NA,TRBD1,TRBV11-3,TRBJ1-4,TGTGCCAGCAGCCCCGACAGGGGGCGACCCTATGGTAATGAAAAACTGTTTTTT,CASSPDRGRPYGNEKLFF
many,TRBD1,TRBV12-3/TRBV12-4,TRBJ2-5,TGTGCCAGCAGCAAACGGACAGGGCAAGAGACCCAGTACTTC,CASSKRTGQETQYF
NA,NA,TRBV27,TRBJ1-2,TGTGCCAGCAGTAGTGGACAGCTGGGCTACACCTTC,CASSSGQLGYTF
few,NA,TRBV5-1,TRBJ2-7,TGCGCCAGCAGACGGTCTGATACCTACGAGCAGTACTTC,CASRRSDTYEQYF
once,NA,TRBV7-6,TRBJ1-5,TGTGCCAGCACCCACGGTCCTGGTAATCAGCCCCAGCATTTT,CASTHGPGNQPQHF
many,NA,TRBV5-1,TRBJ2-1,TGCGCCAGCAGCTTGAGGGGAGAGGTGAGGGACAATGAGCAGTTCTTC,CASSLRGEVRDNEQFF
NA,NA,TRBV14,TRBJ2-7,TGTGCCGGCAGCCAGGTCCCGCGGGCGCAAACTTACGAGCAGTACTTC,CAGSQVPRAQTYEQYF
NA,NA,TRBV9,TRBJ2-5,TGTGCCAGCAGCATCGACGAAGGAAGTTCGGAGACCCAGTACTTC,CASSIDEGSSETQYF
many,NA,TRBV5-1,TRBJ2-2,TGCGCCAGCAGCCCAAGGGAGAGCACCGGGGAGCTGTTTTTT,CASSPRESTGELFF
NA,TRBD1,TRBV4-2,TRBJ1-2,TGTGCCAGCAGCCACCTTGTAACAGGGGGCGACTATGGCTACACCTTC,CASSHLVTGGDYGYTF
NA,NA,TRBV12-3/TRBV12-4,TRBJ1-2,TGTGCCAGCAGTTTAGGGGTCAGGGCCTATGGCTACACCTTC,CASSLGVRAYGYTF
NA,TRBD2,TRBV9,TRBJ2-1,TGTGCCAGCAGCTCACGGACTAGCGAACGGTCAGATGAGCAGTTCTTC,CASSSRTSERSDEQFF
many,TRBD2,TRBV5-1,TRBJ2-3,TGTGCCAGCAGCTTAGGACTAGCGGGAGGTGCAGATACGCAGTATTTT,CASSLGLAGGADTQYF
few,TRBD2,TRBV7-6,TRBJ2-1,TGTGCCAGCAGCCCGAGGCTAGCGGCCCAAGAGCAGTTCTTC,CASSPRLAAQEQFF
many,NA,TRBV20-1,TRBJ1-1,TGCAGTGCTAGAGCCGGCCCGGGAACCACTGAAGCTTTCTTT,CSARAGPGTTEAFF
NA,NA,TRBV6-2/TRBV6-3,TRBJ2-6,TGTGCCAGCAGCTCAACCTTCTCTGGGGCCAACGTCCTGACTTTC,CASSSTFSGANVLTF